These 15 T cell receptor beta chains came from one sample sequenced in a study of early T cells in non-severe SARS-CoV-2 infection (TCRdb year 2021). Receptor libraries were prepared by 5' RACE. Sequenced using a NextSeq 500. TCRdb trimmed public reads at Q25 via fastp, called clones via MiXCR and kept in-frame beta chains. CDR3 protein sequences are deduplicated, and each keeps its most common genes and DNA. The sample has tens of thousands of distinct CDR3 sequences on record, roughly a sixth of them singletons. Of the sample, around 10% falls within the top ten clones. The sample comprised whole blood. Receptors originate from an adult who was a healthcare worker with PCR-confirmed SARS-CoV-2 infection or an uninfected control (not recorded which).

This clonotype has just a few counts. V usage is TRBV29-1 and J usage is TRBJ2-7; tentatively, D is TRBD2 (5 bases). The CDR3 contains 11 residues. The V gene lost 3 bases and the J gene lost 3 bases, with 6 bases spanning the gap. The germline V gene has CDR1 SQVTM and CDR2 ANQGSEA. This CDR3 reads CSVDEGYEQYF. In nucleotides, the CDR3 is TGCAGCGTTGACGAGGGCTACGAGCAGTACTTC.

The chain recombines TRBV20-1 with TRBJ2-3; D gene unclear. This CDR3 is 15 amino acids long. Between the trimmed V and J ends, which lost 0 bases and 2 bases, there was a span of 12 bases. CDR1 and CDR2 (germline): DFQATT, SNEGSKA (reference sequence). Here the CDR3 reads CSARDWKGYTDTQYF. The CDR3 coding sequence is TGCAGTGCTAGAGACTGGAAGGGCTACACAGATACGCAGTATTTT.

The V call is TRBV7-9, the J call TRBJ1-4; D uncertain. Germline V CDR1 and CDR2: SEHNR, FQNEAQ (reference sequence). The CDR3 has 14 residues. V gave up 3 bases and J gave up 4 bases, with 9 bases separating them. CDR3 in amino acids: CASSFEQDNEKLFF. DNA for the CDR3: TGTGCCAGCAGCTTCGAGCAGGATAATGAAAAACTGTTTTTT. The variable domain in full, with the rest retrieved from reference TRBV7-9 and TRBJ1-4, is DTGVSQNPRHKITKRGQNVTFRCDPISEHNRLYWYRQTLGQGPEFLTYFQNEAQLEKSRLLSDRFSAERPKGSFSTLEIQRTEQGDSAMYLCASSFEQDNEKLFFGSGTQLSVL.

The V and J genes are TRBV7-6 and TRBJ2-7, with 7 bases lining up with TRBD1. The CDR3 covers 12 residues. Trimming removed 2 bases from V and 9 bases from J; junction bases left unmatched: 4. Germline V gives CDR1 SGHVS, CDR2 FNYEAQ. The CDR3 nucleotides are TGTGCCAGCAGCTTAACAGGGGATGGGCAGTACTTC. Residues: CASSLTGDGQYF.

The chain links TRBV20-1 to TRBJ1-1; D possibly corresponds to TRBD1 (6 bases). The CDR3 has 13 residues. Germline CDR1 reads DFQATT; CDR2 reads SNEGSKA (reference sequence). Trimming took 3 bases from V and 5 from J, leaving 13 bases between them. In nucleotides, the CDR3 is TGCAGTGCTAGCAGGGGAGGGGGGACTGAAGCTTTCTTT. Translated: CSASRGGGTEAFF.

This clonotype was seen more than once but under ten times. The J gene is TRBJ1-5, the V gene TRBV7-8; D remains unclear. From germline, CDR1 is SGHVS and CDR2 FQNEAQ. This CDR3 spans 15 amino acids. The V gene lost 1 base and the J gene lost 0 bases, with 7 bases spanning the gap. The CDR3 reads CASSLGPDSNQPQHF. CDR3 bases: TGTGCCAGCAGCTTAGGTCCGGATAGCAATCAGCCCCAGCATTTT.

This clonotype was seen more than once but under ten times. This sequence joins TRBV7-6 and TRBJ2-7, with 8 bases aligning to TRBD1. From germline, CDR1 is SGHVS and CDR2 FNYEAQ. Trimming cost V 5 bases and J 2 bases; bases outside gene matches: 5. The CDR3 is made up of 14 amino acids. The CDR3: CASSTGTGPYEQYF. In DNA, the CDR3 is TGTGCCAGCAGCACCGGGACAGGCCCCTACGAGCAGTACTTC.

This clonotype showed up just a few times. This chain uses TRBV10-1 with TRBJ1-1, with D unclear. Trimming removed 11 bases from V and 0 bases from J, with 10 bases in between. The CDR3 is 12 amino acids. Per the germline V gene, CDR1 is WNHNN and CDR2 is SYGVQD (reference sequence). CDR3 sequence: CAFRPLNTEAFF. The DNA for the CDR3 is TGCGCCTTCAGACCTCTGAACACTGAAGCTTTCTTT.

This chain joins TRBV19 and TRBJ2-6; D gene ambiguous. CDR3 length: 17 amino acids. The germline V gene encodes CDR1 LNHDA and CDR2 SQIVND (reference sequence). With 3 bases removed from V and 0 bases from J, the gap between germline ends came to 12 bases. The CDR3 sequence is CASSIGPRLSGANVLTF. The CDR3 region has the DNA TGTGCCAGTAGTATTGGGCCCCGTCTCTCTGGGGCCAACGTCCTGACTTTC.

This clonotype was seen more than once but under ten times. This chain connects TRBV4-2 to TRBJ2-7; 7 bases match TRBD2. The CDR3 spans 14 residues. Germline values: CDR1 LGHNA, CDR2 YNFKEQ. Germline trimming cut 1 base from V and 4 bases from J; bases unmatched to any gene: 4. CDR3 sequence reads: CASSQVGTTYEQYF. The CDR3 bases are TGTGCCAGCAGCCAAGTCGGGACTACATACGAGCAGTACTTC.

The sample holds a few counts of this clonotype. The chain couples TRBV29-1 to TRBJ1-3; D perhaps matches TRBD1 (6 bases). Germline CDR1 is SQVTM and CDR2 is ANQGSEA. The CDR3 is 12 residues long. Trimming stripped 6 bases from V and 4 bases from J, with 10 bases between. CDR3 sequence reads: CSVRGGGNTIYF. As DNA, the CDR3 is TGCAGCGTCAGGGGAGGAGGAAACACCATATATTTT. Combining the CDR3 with reference TRBV29-1 and TRBJ1-3 gives the whole variable domain SAVISQKPSRDICQRGTSLTIQCQVDSQVTMMFWYRQQPGQSLTLIATANQGSEATYESGFVIDKFPISRPNLTFSTLTVSNMSPEDSSIYLCSVRGGGNTIYFGEGSWLTVV.

The genes are TRBV6-5 and TRBJ2-2; 8 bases are a match to TRBD2. Germline loops: CDR1 MNHEY, CDR2 SVGAGI. The CDR3 spans 16 residues. V was pared by 2 bases and J by 2 bases, with 4 bases of the junction left unmatched. Here the CDR3 reads CASSYQAGANTGELFF. The CDR3 DNA is TGTGCCAGCAGTTACCAAGCGGGGGCCAACACCGGGGAGCTGTTTTTT.

J is TRBJ1-5 and V is TRBV12-3 or TRBV12-4; TRBD1 matches at 10 bases. The length of the CDR3 is 14 residues. Germline trimming cut 5 bases from V and 5 bases from J; bases unmatched to any gene: 3. The CDR3 sequence: CASSPGTGDQPQHF. CDR3 in DNA: TGTGCCAGCAGTCCCGGGACAGGGGATCAGCCCCAGCATTTT.

This clonotype was seen a handful of times. The genes are TRBV29-1 and TRBJ1-1; TRBD1 aligns across 8 bases. There are 15 residues in the CDR3. The germline gives CDR1 SQVTM, CDR2 ANQGSEA. The V gene end was trimmed by 4 bases and the J gene end by 5 bases; junction bases not matched to a gene: 12. The DNA for the CDR3 is TGCAGCGTTGGAAAGGGGAGACAGGGGAATACTGAAGCTTTCTTT. Its protein product is CSVGKGRQGNTEAFF.

This clonotype was seen many times. J is TRBJ1-5 and V is TRBV7-9; possible D gene TRBD1, 5 bases. There are 14 residues in the CDR3. Trimming removed 4 bases at V and 7 bases at J, with 14 bases between. CDR1 is SEHNR, CDR2 FQNEAQ, per germline (reference sequence). The CDR3 sequence: CASSSGGNGQPQHF. The CDR3 DNA reads TGTGCCAGCAGCTCCGGGGGGAATGGGCAGCCCCAGCATTTT.